This T cell receptor beta chain was observed in a study of blood T cells in healthy people across ages (dated by TCRdb to about 2015). For the wider study: Template switching captured roughly one uniquely barcoded TCR beta cDNA molecule per two T cells in model experiments. Using deep sequencing normalized with unique cDNA molecular identifiers, the study measured how TCR beta repertoire diversity changes with age. The donors were divided into four age groups: young (average around 16 years), middle-aged (approximately 42), aged (about 62) and long-lived (about 84). Two additional independent replicas of 1 million unique cDNA reads from the same blood draw were analyzed for two donors (one aged 18 to 30 and one aged 80 or older). General conclusions and limits of the study: The CMV infection status of donors was not known, potentially confounding age-related changes in expanded clonotypes. Observed TCR beta diversity correlated strongly with the percentage of naive T cells measured by flow cytometry. Estimates of total diversity based on one million sequenced T cells were regarded as lower bounds and as underestimates. Observed TCR beta diversity per million T cells fell roughly linearly with age, and a significant reduction was already apparent by age roughly 41. Compared with the aged group, the long-lived group had more naive CD4+ T cells, fewer expanded clones and increased TCR diversity, a pattern suggesting age selection. Because profiling used bulk unsorted PBMCs, naive and antigen-experienced compartments could not be compared conclusively.

Library prep was done by 5' RACE. These reads were obtained on an Illumina HiSeq 2500. A second PCR of roughly 6 to 12 cycles was run with a J-beta primer mix and a sample-barcoded 5' primer. Each TCR beta cDNA molecule received a unique molecular identifier from a template-switch 5' adaptor carrying 12 random nucleotides. Each sample yielded at least 2.5 million CDR3-containing paired-end reads. First-strand cDNA was synthesized from all RNA with the Mint cDNA synthesis kit, primed by a TRBC-specific oligonucleotide. After uracil-DNA glycosylase treatment, a first 18-cycle PCR used universal primers M1SS and BC2_uni_R on all cDNA. Per the authors' processing: For normalization, 1 million high-quality reads, each with a distinct molecular identifier, were randomly selected from each sample. Reads with shared molecular identifiers were discarded instead of being binned into consensus sequences. MiTCR, run with a Q25 quality threshold and the strictest error-elimination algorithm, handled CDR3 identification, clonotype clustering and error correction. A nonparametric unseen species model using Euler transformation provided a lower-bound estimate of total TCR beta diversity. In TCRdb, the public reads were trimmed at Q25 with fastp and aligned with MiXCR, with productive beta chains retained. Every distinct CDR3 protein forms one entry, paired with its most common genes and DNA. The V and J calls here are based on TCRdb, not the publication. This sample lists approximately 780,000 distinct CDR3 sequences; roughly 25% were detected once. The ten largest clones represent about 3% of the sample.

Via the germline V gene (reference sequence), CDR1 is SEHNR and CDR2 FQNEAQ. CDR3 length: 14 amino acids, cysteine to phenylalanine. Only the CDR3 DNA is retained, 42 bases long and in frame from the first base. The junction carries 11 bases between V and J, which are trimmed by 3 bases and 2 bases respectively. The 39 donors, aged roughly 6 to 95 years, were systemically healthy Caucasian individuals from Russia. Roughly 11 milliliters of peripheral blood were drawn from each donor into EDTA-treated Vacutainer tubes. Ficoll-Paque density-gradient centrifugation was used to isolate PBMCs, with at least 6.5 million per sample. Trizol reagent was used to extract total RNA from the PBMCs, yielding at least 5.5 micrograms per sample. The percentages of naive CD45RAhigh/CD27high T cells were determined by flow cytometry on a PBMC aliquot from every donor. A word on this clonotype: It has no known antigen specificity. Base-call qualities are not available, and no considerably larger clone is one nucleotide away.

These data also formed part of another study, on T cells of mothers and their children. As that second study puts it: Nine systemically healthy Caucasian individuals served as donors, namely three mothers together with their six children. cDNA synthesis consumed the entire amount of extracted RNA, loaded at approximately 1.6 ug RNA in each 15 ul reaction. In the second PCR, the M1S primer introduced both the sample barcodes and 2-4 random nucleotides. Over 8 million TCR beta CDR3 reads came from each mother, compared with approximately 3 million reads from each child. In both related and unrelated pairs, thymic selection shapes the output of TCR recombination in a similar way, with inherited differences having only a minor effect. Normalized repertoire overlap was always found to be slightly, but never significantly, higher in related mother-child pairs than in unrelated mother-child pairs. With a sensitivity of 90 to 100 clones per million clonotypes, no persistent microchimeric T cell clones were detected. Deep NGS was used in the study to compare the TCR beta repertoires of mothers and children and to look for features that separate related mother-child pairs from unrelated individuals. On average, the children were around 11 +/- 4 years old, while the mothers were approximately 40 +/- 4 years old. After adapter ligation was performed with NEBNext reagents, the libraries were sequenced on an Illumina HiSeq 2000 with 100+100 nt paired-end reads. To prevent cross-contamination, the mother and child libraries were prepared a month apart and were sequenced in separate runs. For each donor, somewhere between about 450,000 and 2,200,000 distinct TCR beta clonotypes were identified. Naive TCR beta clonotypes were estimated from low-frequency clonotypes matched to each donor's FACS-determined naive share, without sorting.

The clonotype originates from a boy between 5 and 17 years old in good health. Sequenced material: blood. The chain employs TRBV7-9 and TRBJ2-7, with a tentative D call of TRBD1 or TRBD2, each matching 5 bases. CDR3 sequence: CASSFGRDPYEQYF. The DNA reads as follows: TGTGCCAGCAGCTTCGGCCGGGACCCCTACGAGCAGTACTTC. The CDR3, completed at both ends by the reference TRBV7-9 and TRBJ2-7 genes, gives the full variable domain DTGVSQNPRHKITKRGQNVTFRCDPISEHNRLYWYRQTLGQGPEFLTYFQNEAQLEKSRLLSDRFSAERPKGSFSTLEIQRTEQGDSAMYLCASSFGRDPYEQYFGPGTRLTVT.